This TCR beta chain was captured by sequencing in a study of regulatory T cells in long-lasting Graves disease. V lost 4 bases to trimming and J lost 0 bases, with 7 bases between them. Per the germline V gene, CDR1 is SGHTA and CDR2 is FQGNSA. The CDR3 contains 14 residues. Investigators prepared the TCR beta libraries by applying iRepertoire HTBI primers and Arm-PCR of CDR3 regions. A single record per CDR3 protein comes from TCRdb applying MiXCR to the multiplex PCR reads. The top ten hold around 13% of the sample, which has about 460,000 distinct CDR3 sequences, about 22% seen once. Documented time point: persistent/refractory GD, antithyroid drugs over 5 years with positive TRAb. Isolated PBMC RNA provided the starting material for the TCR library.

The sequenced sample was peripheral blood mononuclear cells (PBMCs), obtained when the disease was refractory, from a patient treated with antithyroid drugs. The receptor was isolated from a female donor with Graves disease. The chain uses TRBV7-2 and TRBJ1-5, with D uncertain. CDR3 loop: CASSWGYSNQPQHF. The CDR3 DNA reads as TGTGCCAGCAGCTGGGGTTATAGCAATCAGCCCCAGCATTTT.